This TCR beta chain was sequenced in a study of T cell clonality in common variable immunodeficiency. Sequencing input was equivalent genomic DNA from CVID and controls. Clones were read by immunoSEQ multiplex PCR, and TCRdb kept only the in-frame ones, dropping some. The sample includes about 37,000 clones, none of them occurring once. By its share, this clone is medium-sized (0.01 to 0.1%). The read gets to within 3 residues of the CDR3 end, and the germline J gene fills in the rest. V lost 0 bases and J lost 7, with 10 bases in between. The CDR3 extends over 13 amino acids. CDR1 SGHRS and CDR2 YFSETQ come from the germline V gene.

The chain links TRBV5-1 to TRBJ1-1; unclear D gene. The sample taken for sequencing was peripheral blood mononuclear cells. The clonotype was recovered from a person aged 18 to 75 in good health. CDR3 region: CASSLEADFEAFF. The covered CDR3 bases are TGCGCCAGCAGCTTGGAGGCAGACTTTGAA.